Reported below is one TCR beta chain. Its matching antigen is unknown. The sample belongs to a study of CD4 T cells in relation to SARS-CoV-2 and coronaviruses. Trimming took 4 bases from V and 9 from J; bases not matched to a gene: 4. Germline values: CDR1 MDHEN, CDR2 SYDVKM. The CDR3 has 12 residues. CD4+ T cells from unexposed donors were obtained before the COVID-19 pandemic (2011-2018). Naive and memory CD4+ T cells came from enriched cryopreserved PBMCs. General study results and limits: Around two thirds of donors had memory CD4+ clonotypes crossrecognizing SARS-CoV-2 and common cold coronavirus spike. Monoreactive clones expanded significantly more to SARS-CoV-2 than crossreactive clones did. According to naive versus memory sequencing, detected responses are memory recall, not newly primed.

Clones were read by immunoSEQ multiplex PCR, and TCRdb kept only the in-frame ones, dropping some. The sample shows about 68,000 clones, 85% to 95% of them seen only once. The clonotype was recovered from a human donor in good health. This rearrangement joins TRBV28 to TRBJ2-3; 7 nucleotides match TRBD2. Sample: naive CD4+ T cells from PBMCs. As for subset: naive CD4+ T cells isolated by negative enrichment. In nucleotides, the CDR3 is TGTGCCAGCAGTTCCCTCGGGGGGACGCAGTATTTT. As protein: CASSSLGGTQYF.